A single sample gave rise to the 17 T cell receptor beta chains below, sequenced in a study of T cells after yellow fever vaccination. TCRdb redid the calling of the 5' RACE reads with MiXCR, one entry per CDR3 protein. The sample has roughly 120,000 distinct CDR3 sequences, nearly 7.5% seen once. Source: CD4+ T cells sorted from PBMCs, taken 10 days after the first yellow fever vaccination. These TCRs come from a man aged 18 to 30 who received the YFV17D yellow fever vaccine.

About this clonotype: Possible read error: a much larger clone is one base away. The genes are TRBV5-1 and TRBJ2-1; TRBD1 matches at 7 bases. Germline CDR1 and CDR2: SGHRS and YFSETQ. The CDR3 has 14 amino acids. V lost 3 bases to trimming and J lost 7 bases; unmatched junction nucleotides: 7. CDR3 nucleotide sequence: TGCGCCAGCAGCTCCTGGACAGGCAAGAATGAGCAGTTCTTC. It codes for CASSSWTGKNEQFF.

Ten or more counts support this clonotype. The chain has TRBV5-4 and TRBJ2-3; D is ambiguous. Germline CDR1 is SGHNT and CDR2 is YYREEE (reference sequence). Trimming removed 4 bases from V and 4 bases from J, with 13 bases in between. This CDR3 is 14 amino acids long. In DNA, the CDR3 is TGTGCCAGCAGCCCCACGTCGGGTCCAGATACGCAGTATTTT. This encodes CASSPTSGPDTQYF.

This clonotype was seen many times. The chain is built from TRBV12-3 or TRBV12-4 and TRBJ2-7, with D possibly matching TRBD2 (5 bases). Trimming took 6 bases from V and 5 from J, leaving 17 bases between them. The length of the CDR3 is 14 residues. This CDR3 is CASSLHDTRDEQYV. The CDR3, as DNA: TGTGCCAGCAGCCTACATGATACGAGGGACGAGCAGTACGTC.

This clonotype was seen at least ten times. The chain recombines TRBV12-3 or TRBV12-4 with TRBJ1-1; a weak D match, TRBD1 (6 bases). V lost 5 bases and J 12 bases, leaving 22 bases between the germline ends. The CDR3 covers 14 residues. The CDR3 DNA is TGTGCCAGCAGTCACAGGGAGGCGGCGGTCTTGACTTTCTTT. It translates to CASSHREAAVLTFF.

This clonotype was detected many times. The chain uses TRBV3-1 and TRBJ2-4, with 8 bases fitting TRBD2. Germline CDR1 reads LGHDT; CDR2 reads YNNKEL (reference sequence). The junction had 2 bases not matched to a gene; V was cut back by 4 bases and J by 6 bases. The CDR3 spans 13 residues. The CDR3 region has the DNA TGTGCCAGCAGCCTTCGGGGGGGAAACATTCAGTACTTC. Its protein is CASSLRGGNIQYF.

The rearrangement links TRBV29-1 to TRBJ2-1, with D perhaps assigned TRBD1 or TRBD2 (5 bases each). V gave up 8 bases and J gave up 4 bases, with 12 bases separating them. Germline V gives CDR1 SQVTM, CDR2 ANQGSEA. The CDR3 is 12 amino acids. CDR3 nucleotides: TGCAGCTCCGGGACGGAGTACAATGAGCAGTTCTTC. Translated, it gives CSSGTEYNEQFF.

In its sample, this clonotype was seen many times. This chain joins TRBV5-4 and TRBJ2-4; 12 nucleotides agree with TRBD2. Losses at the gene ends were 7 bases for V and 1 base for J; bases not matched to a gene: 3. This CDR3 contains 15 residues. Germline-derived CDR1 and CDR2 are SGHNT and YYREEE (reference sequence). The CDR3 nucleotides read TGTGCCAGCCTAGCGGGGGGGAGCGCCAAAAACATTCAGTACTTC. It codes for CASLAGGSAKNIQYF.

This clonotype was found many times. The J gene is TRBJ2-7, the V gene TRBV6-5, with 7 bases lining up with TRBD1. The junction had 2 bases not matched to a gene; V was cut back by 2 bases and J by 1 base. Germline V CDR1 and CDR2: MNHEY, SVGAGI. The CDR3 extends over 14 amino acids. The CDR3 DNA follows: TGTGCCAGCAGTTACACGGACAGGTCCTACGAGCAGTACGTC. Amino acid sequence: CASSYTDRSYEQYV.

This clonotype was observed many times. This sequence joins TRBV20-1 and TRBJ2-2; 13 bases align to TRBD2. The trim removed 0 bases at V and 7 bases at J, leaving 5 bases unmatched. This CDR3 is built from 16 residues. In germline, CDR1 is DFQATT, CDR2 SNEGSKA (reference sequence). The DNA of the CDR3 is TGCAGTGCTAGAGATACTAGCGGGGGGGCCGACGGGGAGCTGTTTTTT. Translation: CSARDTSGGADGELFF.

Concerning this clonotype: This could be a read error, since a much larger clone is one nucleotide away. This chain connects TRBV5-1 to TRBJ2-5; D unclear. Germline V gene data show CDR1 as SGHRS and CDR2 as YFSETQ. Trimming stripped 0 bases from V and 5 bases from J, with 11 bases between. The CDR3 has 14 residues. This CDR3 reads CASSLGGVSETQYF. CDR3 coding DNA: TGCGCCAGCAGCTTGGGTGGAGTGTCTGAGACCCAGTACTTC.

This clonotype was recorded many times. The gene calls are TRBV12-3 or TRBV12-4 and TRBJ1-1, with 7 positions matching TRBD1. The CDR3 totals 14 residues. V shed 1 base, J shed 7 bases, and the junction held 6 bases outside the gene matches. CDR3 residues: CASSLGDRTSEAFF. DNA of the CDR3: TGTGCCAGCAGTTTAGGGGACAGAACAAGTGAAGCTTTCTTT.

This clonotype was seen repeatedly, ten times or more. The J gene is TRBJ1-6, the V gene TRBV4-2, with 8 bases that match TRBD1. The germline V gene encodes CDR1 LGHNA and CDR2 YNFKEQ. The CDR3 runs 15 residues. The V segment lost 2 bases and the J segment 9 bases; nucleotides outside the gene matches: 6. The CDR3, as DNA: TGTGCCAGCAGCCAATTGGACAGGGATCCTTCACCCCTCCACTTT. It codes for CASSQLDRDPSPLHF.

In its sample, this clonotype was seen many times. V is TRBV7-2 and J is TRBJ1-5, with no clear D. CDR3 size: 14 residues. V was cut by 3 bases and J by 5 bases, with 11 bases left in between. CDR1 is SGHTA and CDR2 is FQGNSA in the germline V gene. The CDR3 loop reads CASSFQDGDQPQHF. CDR3 DNA: TGTGCCAGCAGCTTTCAGGACGGGGATCAGCCCCAGCATTTT.

This clonotype was found many times. The chain links TRBV20-1 to TRBJ1-6; D might be TRBD1 (6 bases). V was pared by 3 bases and J by 8 bases, with 14 bases between. Germline V gene lookup returns CDR1 DFQATT and CDR2 SNEGSKA (reference sequence). This CDR3 is built from 14 residues. The CDR3 region has the DNA TGCAGTGCTAGCTCGCAGGGGCGGGATTCACCCCTCCACTTT. Translating it yields CSASSQGRDSPLHF.

The chain uses TRBV20-1 and TRBJ2-1, with D possibly being TRBD2 (5 bases). The CDR3 has 12 residues. The germline V gene encodes CDR1 DFQATT and CDR2 SNEGSKA (reference sequence). Trimming took 2 bases from V and 6 from J, leaving 8 bases between them. The CDR3 sequence: CSARPTSNEQFF. The CDR3 DNA follows: TGCAGTGCTAGACCAACTAGCAATGAGCAGTTCTTC.

V gene TRBV5-1 combines with J gene TRBJ2-7; D is unresolved. The CDR3 contains 14 residues. Deletions cut 1 base from V and 4 bases from J, with 12 bases between. Germline values: CDR1 SGHRS, CDR2 YFSETQ. The CDR3 nucleotides are TGCGCCAGCAGCTTGCTCCCCGAGGCTTACGAGCAGTACGTC. Amino acids: CASSLLPEAYEQYV.

Many counts were recorded for this clonotype. The chain carries TRBV6-1 and TRBJ2-3; the match to TRBD1 covers 10 bases. Germline CDR1 is MNHNS and CDR2 is SASEGT. V lost 8 bases and J lost 4; bases outside the gene matches: 9. This CDR3 contains 15 residues. The CDR3 protein is CASEPGQGWSDTQYF. The DNA for the CDR3 is TGTGCCAGCGAGCCGGGACAGGGGTGGTCAGATACGCAGTATTTT.